The 9 T cell receptor beta chains below come from one sample, sequenced in a study of cytomegalovirus exposure and HLA in healthy donors. It was with 60 Vbeta and 13 Jbeta primers that the PCR ran. TCRdb's copy holds only in-frame clones and misses some; the assay was immunoSEQ multiplex PCR. This sample has around 180,000 clones, with roughly 84% found just once. Material: PBMCs. All receptors derive from a girl aged 2-10 years in good health and CMV-seropositive.

The chain joins TRBV25-1 to TRBJ2-1; unclear D gene. Deletions cut 5 bases from V and 2 bases from J, with 13 bases between. The CDR3 length is 15 residues. CDR1 and CDR2 from the germline V gene are MGHDK and SYGVNS. The CDR3 DNA follows: TGTGCCAGCAGTCTTTCAGGTCCGCCCTACAATGAGCAGTTCTTC. Translating gives CASSLSGPPYNEQFF.

The chain uses TRBV19 and TRBJ1-2; TRBD1 matches at 7 bases. The CDR3 length is 13 residues. Germline assignment: CDR1 LNHDA and CDR2 SQIVND (reference sequence). V was clipped by 4 bases and J by 7 bases; unmatched bases: 6. The DNA for the CDR3 is TGTGCCAGTAGTACTCGGGACAGCAGTGGCTACACCTTC. This sequence encodes CASSTRDSSGYTF.

The rearrangement uses TRBV30 and TRBJ1-4, with 11 bases aligning to TRBD1. J gave up 11 bases and V 6 bases, and 8 bases lay outside the gene matches. Per the germline V gene, CDR1 is GTSNPN and CDR2 is SVGIG (reference sequence). This CDR3 region has 13 residues. The CDR3, as DNA: TGTGCCTGCGGAGGACAGGGGGCTCGGAAACTGTTTTTT. Protein: CACGGQGARKLFF. The full variable domain, its missing parts supplied by reference TRBV30 and TRBJ1-4, is SQTIHQWPATLVQPVGSPLSLECTVEGTSNPNLYWYRQAAGRGLQLLFYSVGIGQISSEVPQNLSASRPQDRQFILSSKKLLLSDSGFYLCACGGQGARKLFFGSGTQLSVL.

J is TRBJ2-1 and V is TRBV7-8; TRBD2 aligns across 14 bases. V shed 1 base, J shed 3 bases, and the junction held 2 bases outside the gene matches. This CDR3 contains 17 residues. In germline, CDR1 is SGHVS, CDR2 FQNEAQ. The CDR3 sequence: CASSLGLAGGNYNEQFF. The CDR3 bases are TGTGCCAGCAGCTTAGGACTAGCGGGGGGGAACTACAATGAGCAGTTCTTC. Complete variable domain (other parts from reference TRBV7-8 and TRBJ2-1): GAGVSQSPRYKVAKRGQDVALRCDPISGHVSLFWYQQALGQGPEFLTYFQNEAQLDKSGLPSDRFFAERPEGSVSTLKIQRTQQEDSAVYLCASSLGLAGGNYNEQFFGPGTRLTVL.

The chain couples TRBV7-2 to TRBJ2-7; 12 bases fit TRBD2. The CDR3 contains 17 residues. V lost 4 bases, J lost 5 bases, and 12 bases stayed unmatched. CDR1 SGHTA and CDR2 FQGNSA come from the germline V gene. The CDR3 here is CASSSSRLAGGLHEQYF. CDR3 nucleotides: TGTGCCAGCAGCTCCTCCAGGCTAGCGGGAGGGCTCCACGAGCAGTACTTC.

This clone was seen a few times. For the CDR3, the DNA is TGTGCCAGCAGTGAATCGGGGAACTATGGCTACACCTTC. Translating it yields CASSESGNYGYTF. The chain employs TRBV2 and TRBJ1-2, with D uncertain. The CDR3 runs 13 residues. V was shortened by 2 bases and J by 2 bases, with 6 bases between the two germline ends. Per the germline V gene, CDR1 is SNHLY and CDR2 is FYNNEI.

The chain links TRBV5-6 to TRBJ2-3; 9 positions agree with TRBD1. The germline V gene encodes CDR1 SGHDT and CDR2 YYEEEE. The CDR3 covers 16 residues. Trimming cost V 3 bases and J 2 bases; bases outside gene matches: 7. This CDR3 reads CASSSDRGSTTDTQYF. DNA of the CDR3: TGTGCCAGCAGCTCCGACAGGGGGAGTACCACAGATACGCAGTATTTT.

The rearrangement uses TRBV27 and TRBJ2-2, with D possibly TRBD1 on 7 matching bases. This CDR3 is 14 amino acids long. Germline V CDR1 and CDR2: MNHEY, SMNVEV (reference sequence). V was trimmed by 2 bases and J by 6 bases, leaving 10 bases between them. The chain's CDR3 is CASSLQGGSGELFF. The CDR3 DNA reads TGTGCCAGCAGTTTACAGGGGGGCTCCGGGGAGCTGTTTTTT.

This clone appeared once. In the same sample, other DNA sequences code for this CDR3. V and J are TRBV5-1 and TRBJ2-1; 7 bases map to TRBD2. Per germline, CDR1 SGHRS and CDR2 YFSETQ. The CDR3 runs 15 residues. The trim removed 0 bases at V and 1 base at J, leaving 1 base unmatched. The CDR3 reads CASSLASGSYNEQFF. The CDR3 nucleotides are TGCGCCAGCAGCTTGGCTAGCGGTTCCTACAATGAGCAGTTCTTC.